There are a few counts of the clone carrying this T cell receptor beta chain. Its antigen is not known. TCRdb called the RT-PCR reads again in MiXCR, with one record for every CDR3 protein. This sample has about 780,000 distinct CDR3 sequences, with about a fifth found just once. The V end lost 2 bases, the J end lost 5 bases, and 10 bases lay between the germline ends. The germline V gene has CDR1 KGHSH and CDR2 LQKENI. CDR3 length: 13 amino acids. These data are taken from a study of response to subunit inactivated influenza vaccine. Study-wide results and caveats: Each seasonal influenza vaccination, the authors suggested, recruits few new T cells.

Source: PBMCs from blood, taken 5 days after vaccination. The TCR comes from a middle-aged man who received an inactivated influenza vaccine. This chain joins TRBV18 and TRBJ2-7, with D perhaps TRBD1 or TRBD2 (5 bases each). The CDR3 is CASSPNGADEQYF. CDR3 bases: TGTGCCAGCTCACCAAACGGGGCCGACGAGCAGTACTTC.